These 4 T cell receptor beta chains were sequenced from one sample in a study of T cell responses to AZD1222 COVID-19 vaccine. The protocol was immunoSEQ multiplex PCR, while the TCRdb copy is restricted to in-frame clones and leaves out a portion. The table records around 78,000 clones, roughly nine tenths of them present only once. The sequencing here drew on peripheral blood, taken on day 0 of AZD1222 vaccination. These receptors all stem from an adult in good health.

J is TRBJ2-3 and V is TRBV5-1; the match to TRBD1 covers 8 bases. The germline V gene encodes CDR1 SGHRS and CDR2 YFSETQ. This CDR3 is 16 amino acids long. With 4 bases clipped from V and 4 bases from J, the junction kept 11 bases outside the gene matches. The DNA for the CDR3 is TGCGCCAGCAGCCCCCCACAGGGGGGAGGCGCAGATACGCAGTATTTT. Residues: CASSPPQGGGADTQYF.

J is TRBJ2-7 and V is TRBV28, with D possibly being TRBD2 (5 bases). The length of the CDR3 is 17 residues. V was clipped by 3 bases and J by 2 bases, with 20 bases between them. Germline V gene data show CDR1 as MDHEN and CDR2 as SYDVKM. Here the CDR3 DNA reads TGTGCCAGCAGTTTCTATGCGCAGTTGCGGACTGCCTACGAGCAGTACTTC. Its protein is CASSFYAQLRTAYEQYF.

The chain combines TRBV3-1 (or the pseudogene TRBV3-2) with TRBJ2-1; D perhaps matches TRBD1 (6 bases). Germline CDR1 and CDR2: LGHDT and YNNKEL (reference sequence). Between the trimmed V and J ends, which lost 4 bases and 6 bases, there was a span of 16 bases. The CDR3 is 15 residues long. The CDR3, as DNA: TGTGCCAGCAGCCTAGACAGGAATAGGGTCAATGAGCAGTTCTTC. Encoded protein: CASSLDRNRVNEQFF.

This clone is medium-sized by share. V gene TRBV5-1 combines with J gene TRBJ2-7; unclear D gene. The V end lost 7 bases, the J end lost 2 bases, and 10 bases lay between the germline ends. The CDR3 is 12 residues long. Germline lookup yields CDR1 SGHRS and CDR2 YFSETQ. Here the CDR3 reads CASRAGAYEQYF. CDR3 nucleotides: TGCGCCAGCCGGGCAGGAGCCTACGAGCAGTACTTC.